The 29 T cell receptor beta chains in this list originate from one sample, sequenced in a study of T cell responses to AZD1222 COVID-19 vaccine. Here immunoSEQ multiplex PCR was the method, and the copy in TCRdb shows in-frame clones only, minus some. Of 100,000 to 150,000 clones in the sample, around nine tenths are singletons; the top ten hold about 1.1%. The sample in question was peripheral blood, obtained 28 days after the second AZD1222 dose. These receptor sequences come from an adult who received the AZD1222 COVID-19 vaccine.

The chain couples TRBV7-3 to TRBJ2-7, with D unresolved. The germline V and J ends were trimmed by 2 bases and 3 bases, with 8 bases remaining between them. Germline CDR1 is SGHTA and CDR2 is FQGTGA. The CDR3 sequence is 13 residues long. The CDR3 reads CASSLASSYEQYF. The CDR3 coding sequence is TGTGCCAGCAGCTTAGCCAGTAGCTACGAGCAGTACTTC. Variable domain in full (rest from reference TRBV7-3 and TRBJ2-7): GAGVSQTPSNKVTEKGKYVELRCDPISGHTALYWYRQSLGQGPEFLIYFQGTGAADDSGLPNDRFFAVRPEGSVSTLKIQRTERGDSAVYLCASSLASSYEQYFGPGTRLTVT.

The V call is TRBV7-9, the J call TRBJ1-2; D not certain. In germline, CDR1 is SEHNR, CDR2 FQNEAQ (reference sequence). The CDR3 is made up of 15 amino acids. V lost 0 bases and J 2 bases, leaving 10 bases between the germline ends. CDR3 nucleotide sequence: TGTGCCAGCAGCTTAGCGCATGGACCGAACTATGGCTACACCTTC. This sequence encodes CASSLAHGPNYGYTF.

The chain employs TRBV6-5 and TRBJ1-2; D gene ambiguous. The V and J ends lost 7 bases and 2 bases respectively, with 11 bases between them. This CDR3 is built from 13 residues. Germline CDR1 and CDR2: MNHEY and SVGAGI. The CDR3, as DNA: TGTGCCAGCAAGGGTCTACGAAACTATGGCTACACCTTC. The encoded protein is CASKGLRNYGYTF.

V usage is TRBV5-1 and J usage is TRBJ1-3, with D tentatively TRBD1 (5 bases). V was pared by 0 bases and J by 1 base, with 11 bases between. The CDR3 extends over 16 amino acids. The germline CDR1 and CDR2 sequences are SGHRS and YFSETQ. CDR3 nucleotide sequence: TGCGCCAGCAGCTTGGTGGGACGGAGATCTGGAAACACCATATATTTT. It translates to CASSLVGRRSGNTIYF.

This clone was observed a handful of times. The chain is built from TRBV7-3 and TRBJ2-1, with no clear D. V lost 4 bases, J lost 4 bases, and 14 bases lay in between. The germline gives CDR1 SGHTA, CDR2 FQGTGA. The CDR3 is 15 amino acids. In nucleotides, the CDR3 is TGTGCCAGCAGCTCCGGGCCCCATCCTTACAATGAGCAGTTCTTC. Translated: CASSSGPHPYNEQFF.

The CDR3, as DNA: TGTGCCAGCAGCTTAGGGGGTCAGCCCCAGCATTTT. It translates to CASSLGGQPQHF. The chain recombines TRBV7-9 with TRBJ1-5; no clear D. Trimming shortened V by 1 base and J by 6 bases, and 4 bases separated the two germline ends. The CDR3 covers 12 residues. The germline V gene encodes CDR1 SEHNR and CDR2 FQNEAQ (reference sequence).

The chain is built from TRBV7-9 and TRBJ1-5, with 7 bases lining up with TRBD1. J was trimmed by 1 base and V by 6 bases; bases with no gene match: 6. CDR1 is SEHNR, CDR2 FQNEAQ, per germline (reference sequence). The CDR3 is 15 residues long. CDR3 in amino acids: CASSRGGLSNQPQHF. The CDR3 DNA is TGTGCCAGCAGTAGAGGGGGCCTAAGCAATCAGCCCCAGCATTTT.

The rearrangement uses TRBV5-5 and TRBJ2-3; D is unclear. The length of the CDR3 is 12 residues. CDR1 and CDR2 (germline): SGHKS, YYEKEE (reference sequence). Trimming removed 4 bases from V and 4 bases from J, with 7 bases in between. The CDR3 loop reads CASSLVADTQYF. In DNA, the CDR3 is TGTGCCAGCAGCCTAGTGGCAGATACGCAGTATTTT.

V and J are TRBV5-6 and TRBJ1-2, with TRBD1 matching over 8 bases. CDR3 length: 15 residues. V dropped 3 bases and J dropped 0; count of bases not matched to a gene: 4. Germline V gene data show CDR1 as SGHDT and CDR2 as YYEEEE. The CDR3 here is CASSSRTGPNYGYTF. In nucleotides, the CDR3 is TGTGCCAGCAGCTCTAGGACAGGGCCTAACTATGGCTACACCTTC.

This clone has only one observation. V and J are TRBV27 and TRBJ1-1; no definite D call. Germline V gene sequence: CDR1 MNHEY, CDR2 SMNVEV (reference sequence). The CDR3 loop spans 14 amino acids. V lost 5 bases and J lost 0, with 10 bases in between. The CDR3 loop is CASSTGSMNTEAFF. The CDR3 DNA is TGTGCCAGCAGTACCGGGTCTATGAACACTGAAGCTTTCTTT.

The chain uses TRBV5-1 and TRBJ2-2; 10 bases are a match to TRBD2. From germline, CDR1 is SGHRS and CDR2 YFSETQ. The CDR3 is 16 amino acids. J lost 6 bases, V lost 0 bases, and 5 bases had no gene match. In DNA form, the CDR3 reads TGCGCCAGCAGCTTGGCCCCTAGCGGGGGACCCGGGGAGCTGTTTTTT. As protein: CASSLAPSGGPGELFF.

The CDR3 spells CASSLVAGENTDTQYF. The CDR3 coding sequence is TGTGCCAGCAGCTTAGTCGCGGGGGAAAACACAGATACGCAGTATTTT. J is TRBJ2-3 and V is TRBV11-3; 7 bases are a match to TRBD2. Germline values: CDR1 SGHNT, CDR2 YENEEA. The trim removed 1 base at V and 2 bases at J, leaving 6 bases unmatched. This CDR3 comprises 16 residues.

This sequence joins TRBV30 and TRBJ1-5; tentatively, D is TRBD1 (5 bases). The CDR3 loop spans 13 amino acids. Germline CDR1 is GTSNPN and CDR2 is SVGIG (reference sequence). The ends were cut back, 2 bases at V and 2 bases at J, with 7 bases in the middle. The CDR3 nucleotides are TGTGCCTGGAGTACCAGGGGCAATCAGCCCCAGCATTTT. Protein sequence: CAWSTRGNQPQHF.

The gene calls are TRBV19 and TRBJ2-2; D call uncertain. This CDR3 contains 13 residues. Germline V lookup: CDR1 LNHDA, CDR2 SQIVND (reference sequence). Between the trimmed V and J ends, which lost 1 base and 7 bases, there was a span of 7 bases. The CDR3 coding sequence is TGTGCCAGTAGTATAGTGAGTCTCGGGGAGCTGTTTTTT. Translation gives CASSIVSLGELFF.

The chain employs TRBV15 and TRBJ1-3, with TRBD1 as a possible D gene (5 bases). This CDR3 has 16 amino acids. The germline V gene encodes CDR1 LNHNV and CDR2 YYDKDF (reference sequence). V lost 0 bases, J lost 2 bases, and 11 bases lay in between. CDR3 bases: TGTGCCACCAGCAGAGACAGGGTCTCGGCTGGAAACACCATATATTTT. It specifies CATSRDRVSAGNTIYF.

The chain couples TRBV5-5 to TRBJ1-5; D gene uncertain. CDR3 length: 15 amino acids. Germline CDR1 and CDR2: SGHKS and YYEKEE (reference sequence). Deletions cut 0 bases from V and 1 base from J, with 8 bases between. This chain's CDR3 is CASSLAQISNQPQHF. The DNA of the CDR3 is TGTGCCAGCAGCTTGGCTCAGATAAGCAATCAGCCCCAGCATTTT.

The rearrangement links TRBV5-5 to TRBJ1-4; D is possibly TRBD1 (6 bases). The CDR3 is made up of 14 amino acids. Germline CDR1 SGHKS, CDR2 YYEKEE (reference sequence). Between the trimmed V and J ends, which lost 3 bases and 7 bases, there was a span of 13 bases. The CDR3 protein is CASSSGDAVEKLFF. CDR3 in DNA: TGTGCCAGCAGCTCAGGGGATGCAGTTGAAAAACTGTTTTTT.

The chain is built from TRBV4-2 and TRBJ1-5; D might be TRBD1 (5 bases). Looked up from germline, CDR1 is LGHNA and CDR2 is YNFKEQ. V was cut by 0 bases and J by 6 bases, with 9 bases left in between. CDR3 size: 14 residues. CDR3 sequence: CASSQEGRAQPQHF. CDR3 bases: TGTGCCAGCAGCCAAGAGGGCAGGGCTCAGCCCCAGCATTTT.

V is TRBV5-1 and J is TRBJ2-7, with TRBD1 identical over 7 bases. CDR1 is SGHRS and CDR2 is YFSETQ in the germline V gene. V dropped 4 bases and J dropped 1; count of bases not matched to a gene: 8. This CDR3 comprises 15 residues. The CDR3 loop reads CASSPGQDSSYEQYF. CDR3 nucleotide sequence: TGCGCCAGCAGCCCCGGACAGGACTCATCCTACGAGCAGTACTTC.

V usage is TRBV12-3 or TRBV12-4 and J usage is TRBJ2-7; no clear D. Trimming left V 5 bases short and J 7 bases short, with 12 bases between. This CDR3 has 12 residues. The CDR3 loop reads CASSLTVWEQYF. The CDR3 region has the DNA TGTGCCAGCAGTCTAACGGTTTGGGAGCAGTACTTC.

For the CDR3, the DNA is TGTGCCAGCAGCTCTCCACTAGCGGGGGGGTACGAGCAGTACTTC. Amino acids: CASSSPLAGGYEQYF. V is TRBV7-9 and J is TRBJ2-7, with 13 nucleotides matching TRBD2. Germline V CDR1 and CDR2: SEHNR, FQNEAQ (reference sequence). The CDR3 consists of 15 residues. V was clipped by 4 bases and J by 4 bases; unmatched bases: 4.

The V and J genes are TRBV19 and TRBJ1-4; D unclear. The germline V gene encodes CDR1 LNHDA and CDR2 SQIVND (reference sequence). The CDR3 extends over 15 amino acids. The ends were cut back, 1 base at V and 8 bases at J, with 14 bases in the middle. The CDR3 loop reads CASSIGSWSPEKLFF. The CDR3 DNA follows: TGTGCCAGTAGTATAGGGAGTTGGTCGCCGGAAAAACTGTTTTTT.

The V gene is TRBV7-2, the J gene TRBJ2-1, with D unclear. The germline V gene encodes CDR1 SGHTA and CDR2 FQGNSA. The CDR3 is made up of 15 amino acids. V was pared by 1 base and J by 0 bases, with 7 bases between. The CDR3 region is CASSLGASSYNEQFF. CDR3 in DNA: TGTGCCAGCAGCTTAGGGGCTAGCTCCTACAATGAGCAGTTCTTC. Full variable domain (remainder filled in from reference TRBV7-2 and TRBJ2-1): GAGVSQSPSNKVTEKGKDVELRCDPISGHTALYWYRQSLGQGLEFLIYFQGNSAPDKSGLPSDRFSAERTGGSVSTLTIQRTQQEDSAVYLCASSLGASSYNEQFFGPGTRLTVL.

The gene calls are TRBV4-1 and TRBJ2-6; D not certain. This CDR3 region has 15 residues. Germline values: CDR1 MGHRA, CDR2 YSYEKL. V was clipped by 4 bases and J by 1 base, with 8 bases between them. The CDR3 sequence is CASSPEISGANVLTF. CDR3 nucleotides: TGCGCCAGCAGCCCTGAGATTTCTGGGGCCAACGTCCTGACTTTC.

CDR3: CASPGGPNTGELFF. CDR3 DNA: TGTGCCAGCCCGGGAGGGCCAAACACCGGGGAGCTGTTTTTT. The chain couples TRBV18 to TRBJ2-2; 8 nucleotides align to TRBD2. This CDR3 has 14 residues. Trimming took 8 bases from V and 2 from J; bases not matched to a gene: 4. Germline V gene data show CDR1 as KGHSH and CDR2 as LQKENI. Filled out from reference TRBV18 and TRBJ2-2, the complete variable domain reads NAGVMQNPRHLVRRRGQEARLRCSPMKGHSHVYWYRQLPEEGLKFMVYLQKENIIDESGMPKERFSAEFPKEGPSILRIQQVVRGDSAAYFCASPGGPNTGELFFGEGSRLTVL.

This clone has more than one count but fewer than ten. The V call is TRBV6-5, the J call TRBJ1-2, with 9 bases aligning to TRBD1. Germline V gene sequence: CDR1 MNHEY, CDR2 SVGAGI. V was pared by 2 bases and J by 8 bases, with 3 bases of the junction left unmatched. The CDR3 consists of 13 residues. The CDR3 here is CASSYGQGTGYTF. In nucleotides, the CDR3 is TGTGCCAGCAGTTACGGACAGGGGACCGGCTACACCTTC.

The chain joins TRBV12-5 to TRBJ2-7, with D tentatively TRBD1 (6 bases). The V end was cut by 3 bases, the J end by 0 bases, with 12 bases between. From germline, CDR1 is LGHNT and CDR2 FRNRAP. This CDR3 spans 15 amino acids. CDR3 amino acids: CASGLGQGNSYEQYF. The CDR3 DNA reads as TGTGCTAGTGGTTTAGGCCAGGGGAACTCCTACGAGCAGTACTTC.

The V call is TRBV18, the J call TRBJ1-4, with D possibly TRBD1 on 6 matching bases. The V end lost 1 base, the J end lost 0 bases, and 12 bases lay between the germline ends. The V gene's germline CDR1 is KGHSH and CDR2 LQKENI. This CDR3 spans 17 amino acids. The CDR3 sequence is CASSPREGGATNEKLFF. The CDR3 nucleotides read TGTGCCAGCTCACCACGTGAGGGGGGAGCAACTAATGAAAAACTGTTTTTT.

This chain connects TRBV19 to TRBJ1-5; D gene uncertain. V was pared by 5 bases and J by 1 base, with 15 bases between. CDR1 is LNHDA and CDR2 is SQIVND in the germline V gene (reference sequence). CDR3 size: 16 residues. The CDR3 loop is CASSYRGRASNQPQHF. The CDR3 bases are TGTGCCAGTAGTTACCGGGGAAGGGCGAGCAATCAGCCCCAGCATTTT.